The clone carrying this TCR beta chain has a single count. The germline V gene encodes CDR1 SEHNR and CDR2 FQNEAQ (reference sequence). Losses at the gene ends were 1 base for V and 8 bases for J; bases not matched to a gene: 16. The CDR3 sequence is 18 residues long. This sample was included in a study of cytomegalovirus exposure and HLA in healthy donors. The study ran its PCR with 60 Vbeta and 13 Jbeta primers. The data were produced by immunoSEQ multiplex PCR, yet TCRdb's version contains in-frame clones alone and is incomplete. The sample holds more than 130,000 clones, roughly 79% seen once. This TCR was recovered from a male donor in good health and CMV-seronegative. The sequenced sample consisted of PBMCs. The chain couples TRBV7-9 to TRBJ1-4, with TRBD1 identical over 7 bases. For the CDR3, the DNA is TGTGCCAGCAGCTTAGTAGAGAGACAGGGAGACGAACAAGAAAAACTGTTTTTT. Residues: CASSLVERQGDEQEKLFF.